This note documents a single T cell receptor (beta chain) sequence. Its antigen is still unknown. This record comes from a study of cytomegalovirus exposure and HLA in healthy donors. Overall study results and limits: Later analysis demonstrated an association between a missense DCLRE1C variant and TCR beta V- and J-gene trimming.

The PCR used 60 Vbeta and 13 Jbeta primers. TCRdb keeps only in-frame clones here, not all; method: immunoSEQ multiplex PCR. The data hold about 150,000 clones, with approximately 88% observed a single time. Germline loops: CDR1 MDHEN, CDR2 SYDVKM. CDR3 length equals 12 residues. V lost 7 bases and J 5 bases, leaving 11 bases between the germline ends. The source of this sequence is a boy aged 2 to 9 in good health and CMV-seronegative. The rearrangement uses TRBV28 and TRBJ1-2, with unresolved D. Source material: PBMCs. For the CDR3, the DNA is TGTGCCAGCACCGGCGCGGCTTATGGCTACACCTTC. Protein: CASTGAAYGYTF.